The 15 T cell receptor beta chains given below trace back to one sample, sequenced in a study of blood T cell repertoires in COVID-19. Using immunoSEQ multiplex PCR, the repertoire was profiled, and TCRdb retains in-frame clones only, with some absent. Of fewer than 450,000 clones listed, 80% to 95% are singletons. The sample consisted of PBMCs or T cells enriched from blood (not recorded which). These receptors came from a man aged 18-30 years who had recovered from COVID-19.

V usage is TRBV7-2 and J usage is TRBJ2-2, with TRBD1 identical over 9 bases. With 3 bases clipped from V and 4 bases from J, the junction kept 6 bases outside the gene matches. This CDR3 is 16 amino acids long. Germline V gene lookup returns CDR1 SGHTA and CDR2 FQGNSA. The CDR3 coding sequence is TGTGCCAGCAGCTTGACAGGGGGGGTAGGCACCGGGGAGCTGTTTTTT. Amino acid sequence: CASSLTGGVGTGELFF.

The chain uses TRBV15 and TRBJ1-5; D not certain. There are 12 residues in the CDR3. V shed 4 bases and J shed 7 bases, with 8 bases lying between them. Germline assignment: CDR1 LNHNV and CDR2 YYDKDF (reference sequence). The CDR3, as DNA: TGTGCCACCAGCACGCCGGGGCAGCCCCAGCATTTT. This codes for CATSTPGQPQHF.

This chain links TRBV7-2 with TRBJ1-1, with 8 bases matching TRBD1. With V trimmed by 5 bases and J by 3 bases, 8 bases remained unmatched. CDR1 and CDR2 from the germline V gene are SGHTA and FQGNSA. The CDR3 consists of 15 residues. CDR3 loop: CASSKRTGSDTEAFF. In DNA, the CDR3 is TGTGCCAGCAGCAAGCGGACAGGGTCGGACACTGAAGCTTTCTTT. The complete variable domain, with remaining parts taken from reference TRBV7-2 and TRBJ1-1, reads GAGVSQSPSNKVTEKGKDVELRCDPISGHTALYWYRQSLGQGLEFLIYFQGNSAPDKSGLPSDRFSAERTGGSVSTLTIQRTQQEDSAVYLCASSKRTGSDTEAFFGQGTRLTVV.

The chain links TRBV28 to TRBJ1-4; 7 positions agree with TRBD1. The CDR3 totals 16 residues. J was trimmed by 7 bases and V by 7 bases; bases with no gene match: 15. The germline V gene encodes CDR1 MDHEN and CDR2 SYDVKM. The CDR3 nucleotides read TGTGCCAGCATTAACTCGAGAGGGGGCTCTGGTGAAAAACTGTTTTTT. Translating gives CASINSRGGSGEKLFF.

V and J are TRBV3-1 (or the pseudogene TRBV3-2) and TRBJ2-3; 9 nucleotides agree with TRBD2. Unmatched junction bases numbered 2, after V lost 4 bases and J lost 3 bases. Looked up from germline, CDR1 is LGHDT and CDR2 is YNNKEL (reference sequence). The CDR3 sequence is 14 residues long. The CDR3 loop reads CASSLSGSTDTQYF. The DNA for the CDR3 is TGTGCCAGCAGCCTTAGCGGGAGTACAGATACGCAGTATTTT.

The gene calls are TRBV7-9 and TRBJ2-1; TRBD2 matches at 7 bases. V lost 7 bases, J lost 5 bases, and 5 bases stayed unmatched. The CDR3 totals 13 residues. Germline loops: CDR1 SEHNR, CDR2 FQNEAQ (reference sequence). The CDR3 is CASTRAGDNEQFF. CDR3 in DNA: TGTGCCAGCACCCGTGCGGGGGACAATGAGCAGTTCTTC.

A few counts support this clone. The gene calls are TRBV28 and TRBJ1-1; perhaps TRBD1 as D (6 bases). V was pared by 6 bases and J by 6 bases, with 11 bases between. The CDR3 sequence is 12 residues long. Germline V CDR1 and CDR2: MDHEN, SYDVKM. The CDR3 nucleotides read TGTGCCAGCAGCCTGACAGGAGCTGAAGCTTTCTTT. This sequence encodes CASSLTGAEAFF.

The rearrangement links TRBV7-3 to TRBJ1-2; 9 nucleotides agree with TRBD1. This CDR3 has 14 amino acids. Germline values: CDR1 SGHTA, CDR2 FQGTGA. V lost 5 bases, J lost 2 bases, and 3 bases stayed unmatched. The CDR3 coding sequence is TGTGCCAGCAGCCCGGGACAGGGCAACTATGGCTACACCTTC. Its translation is CASSPGQGNYGYTF. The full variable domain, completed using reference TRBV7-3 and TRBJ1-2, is GAGVSQTPSNKVTEKGKYVELRCDPISGHTALYWYRQSLGQGPEFLIYFQGTGAADDSGLPNDRFFAVRPEGSVSTLKIQRTERGDSAVYLCASSPGQGNYGYTFGSGTRLTVV.

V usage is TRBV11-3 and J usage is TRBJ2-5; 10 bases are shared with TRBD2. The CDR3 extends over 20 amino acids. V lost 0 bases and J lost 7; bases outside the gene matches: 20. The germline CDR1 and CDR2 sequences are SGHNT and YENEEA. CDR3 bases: TGTGCCAGCAGCTTAGACCTGGGACAGTTACAGACTAGCGGGTCTACGACCCAGTACTTC. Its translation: CASSLDLGQLQTSGSTTQYF.

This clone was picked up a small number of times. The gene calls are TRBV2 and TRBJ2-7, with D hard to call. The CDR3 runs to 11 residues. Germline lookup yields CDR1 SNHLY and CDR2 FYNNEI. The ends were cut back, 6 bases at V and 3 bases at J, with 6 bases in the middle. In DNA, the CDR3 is TGTGCCAGCAGCCCCTTCTACGAGCAGTACTTC. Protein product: CASSPFYEQYF. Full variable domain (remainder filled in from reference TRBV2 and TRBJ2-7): EPEVTQTPSHQVTQMGQEVILRCVPISNHLYFYWYRQILGQKVEFLVSFYNNEISEKSEIFDDQFSVERPDGSNFTLKIRSTKLEDSAMYFCASSPFYEQYFGPGTRLTVT.

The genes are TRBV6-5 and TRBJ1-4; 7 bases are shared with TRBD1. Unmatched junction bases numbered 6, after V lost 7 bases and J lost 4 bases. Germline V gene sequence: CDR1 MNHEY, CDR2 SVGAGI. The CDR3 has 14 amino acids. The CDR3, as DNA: TGTGCCAGCAACTTGGGACAGAGTAATGAAAAACTGTTTTTT. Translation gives CASNLGQSNEKLFF.

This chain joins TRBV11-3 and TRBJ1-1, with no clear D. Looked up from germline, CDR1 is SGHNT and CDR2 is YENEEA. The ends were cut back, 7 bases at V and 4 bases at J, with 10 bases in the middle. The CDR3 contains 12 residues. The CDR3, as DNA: TGTGCCAGCACCTCCCGGGGCACTGAAGCTTTCTTT. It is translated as CASTSRGTEAFF.

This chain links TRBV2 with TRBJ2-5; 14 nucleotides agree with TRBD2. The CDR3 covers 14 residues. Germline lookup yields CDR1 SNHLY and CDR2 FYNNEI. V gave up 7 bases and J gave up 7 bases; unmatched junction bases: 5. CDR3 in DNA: TGTGCCAGCACCGGACTAGCGGGGGGAGGGACCCAGTACTTC. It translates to CASTGLAGGGTQYF.

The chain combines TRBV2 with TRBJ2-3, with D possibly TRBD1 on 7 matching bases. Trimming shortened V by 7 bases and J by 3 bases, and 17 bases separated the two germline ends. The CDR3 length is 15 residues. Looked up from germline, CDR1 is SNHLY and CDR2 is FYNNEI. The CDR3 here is CASKLEGAGTDTQYF. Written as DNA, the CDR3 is TGTGCCAGCAAATTAGAGGGGGCGGGGACAGATACGCAGTATTTT.

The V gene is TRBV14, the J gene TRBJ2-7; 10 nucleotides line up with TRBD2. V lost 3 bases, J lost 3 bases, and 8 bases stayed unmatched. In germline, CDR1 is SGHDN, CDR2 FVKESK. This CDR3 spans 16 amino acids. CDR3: CASSQGVAGGLYEQYF. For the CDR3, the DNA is TGTGCCAGCAGCCAGGGCGTAGCGGGAGGTCTCTACGAGCAGTACTTC.